The 4 T cell receptor beta chains presented below share a single source sample, sequenced in a study of tumor-infiltrating lymphocytes in oesophageal squamous cell carcinoma (dated by TCRdb to about 2016). The method was PCR. Reads for this sample came from an Illumina HiSeq 2000. The public reads were reanalyzed by TCRdb: fastp trimming at Q25, MiXCR alignment, in-frame beta chains only. Merged by CDR3 protein, the rows form single entries marked with the most common genes and DNA. The sample table contains about 7,100 distinct CDR3 sequences; only one count was recorded for less than 20% of them. About 13% of the sample is in the top ten clones. The sample comprised blood. These receptors came from a male donor with esophageal squamous cell carcinoma.

This clonotype was recorded once. This likely comes from a read error, as the CDR3 has no conserved phenylalanine or tryptophan at its end. The DNA is omitted, as the CDR3 cannot be located on it reliably, and the CDR3 follows TCRdb's listing. The chain couples TRBV6-1 to TRBJ2-6; TRBD1 is the table's D call and was not checked against the DNA. The CDR3 region is 8 residues in length, termini included. CDR1 is MNHNS and CDR2 is SASEGT in the germline V gene. The CDR3 region is CARGDSNS.

The sample holds many counts of this clonotype. The chain is built from TRBV18 and TRBJ2-7; D may be TRBD2 (5 bases). The CDR3 covers 13 residues. Germline CDR1 and CDR2: KGHSH and LQKENI. Trimming removed 5 bases from V and 1 base from J, with 9 bases in between. The CDR3 loop is CASSRTASYEQYF. DNA of the CDR3: TGTGCCAGCTCAAGGACTGCATCCTACGAGCAGTACTTC.

Relative to its sample, this clonotype is medium-sized (0.01 to 0.1%). The chain joins TRBV6-1 to TRBJ2-3, with TRBD2 matching 7 bases. V trimming: 6 bases; J trimming: 3 bases; junction bases outside the gene matches: 9. The germline CDR1 and CDR2 sequences are MNHNS and SASEGT. The length of the CDR3 is 15 residues. The CDR3: CASSGRPRGTDTQYF. CDR3 in DNA: TGTGCCAGCAGCGGGAGGCCGCGTGGGACAGATACGCAGTATTTT.

This chain connects TRBV20-1 to TRBJ2-3, with 8 bases matching TRBD1. Germline values: CDR1 DFQATT, CDR2 SNEGSKA (reference sequence). The length of the CDR3 is 13 residues. The V and J ends lost 4 bases and 2 bases, in that order; junction bases with no gene match: 2. The CDR3 sequence is CSAKDRDTDTQYF. In DNA, the CDR3 is TGCAGTGCTAAGGACAGGGACACAGATACGCAGTATTTT.